The clone carrying this T cell receptor beta chain was counted a few times. Antigen specificity is unknown. The sorted Tregs were CD4+CD25+CD127-/low cells. Broader study findings: Larger-cohort validation covered only one TCR beta V-J rearrangement. The TCR gene usage of tumor memory CD4+ T cells clustered together with blood and lymph node memory CD4+ cells and with lymph node naive CD4+ cells. Tumor-infiltrating Treg TCR alpha and beta sequences overlapped most with tumor naive CD4+ T cells, then blood naive.

The CDR3 consists of 12 residues. Per germline, CDR1 MDHEN and CDR2 SYDVKM. V was pared by 8 bases and J by 8 bases, with 15 bases between. Constant-region reverse primers amplified full-length variable regions, followed by semi-nested Nested Universal Primer A PCR. TCRdb reprocessed the 5' RACE reads with MiXCR, giving one entry per CDR3 protein. This sample has tens of thousands of distinct CDR3 sequences, with approximately 26% found just once. The clonotype was recovered from a female donor with breast cancer. Sequenced material: tumor-infiltrating Tregs sorted from the breast tumor. J is TRBJ1-1 and V is TRBV28; D remains ambiguous. The chain's CDR3 is CASRGQRPEAFF. CDR3 sequence (DNA): TGTGCCAGCCGTGGGCAGCGTCCAGAAGCTTTCTTT.